The 22 T cell receptor beta chains presented below share a single source sample, sequenced in a study of T cell responses to AZD1222 COVID-19 vaccine. Libraries were prepared by immunoSEQ multiplex PCR; TCRdb keeps only in-frame clonotypes and omits some of them. Among 95,000 to 100,000 clones, over 75% were seen once, and the ten largest hold about a tenth. This material consisted of peripheral blood, taken 28 days after the second AZD1222 dose. The receptors come from an adult who received the AZD1222 COVID-19 vaccine.

CDR3 coding DNA: TGCGCCAGCAGCCAAGGACTAGCGGGCGGGTCCTACGAGCAGTACTTC. Its protein is CASSQGLAGGSYEQYF. This chain joins TRBV4-1 and TRBJ2-7; 10 bases map to TRBD2. CDR1 MGHRA and CDR2 YSYEKL come from the germline V gene. The CDR3 runs to 16 residues. V was clipped by 1 base and J by 1 base; unmatched bases: 4.

The V call is TRBV30, the J call TRBJ1-6, with D unresolved. The CDR3 is made up of 16 amino acids. The germline CDR1 and CDR2 sequences are GTSNPN and SVGIG (reference sequence). V was cut by 2 bases and J by 0 bases, with 11 bases left in between. The CDR3 DNA reads as TGTGCCTGGAGTCTTAGTGGGAGCTCCTATAATTCACCCCTCCACTTT. Amino acid sequence: CAWSLSGSSYNSPLHF.

The V gene is TRBV11-2, the J gene TRBJ1-1, with D hard to call. Germline loops: CDR1 SGHAT, CDR2 FQNNGV. The CDR3 is 12 amino acids. V was cut by 4 bases and J by 1 base, with 4 bases left in between. DNA of the CDR3: TGTGCCAGCAGCTCCCGGAACACTGAAGCTTTCTTT. It codes for CASSSRNTEAFF.

This rearrangement joins TRBV7-9 to TRBJ1-1; D ambiguous. The germline CDR1 and CDR2 sequences are SEHNR and FQNEAQ (reference sequence). The CDR3 runs to 12 residues. V lost 5 bases to trimming and J lost 6 bases, with 10 bases between them. The CDR3 sequence: CASSIGKSEAFF. CDR3 nucleotide sequence: TGTGCCAGCAGCATAGGGAAATCTGAAGCTTTCTTT.

This chain uses TRBV11-2 with TRBJ2-7; the D gene is possibly TRBD2 (5 bases). CDR3 size: 14 residues. V gave up 1 base and J gave up 2 bases, with 9 bases separating them. Per germline, CDR1 SGHAT and CDR2 FQNNGV. The CDR3 sequence: CASSLVRGPYEQYF. The CDR3 region has the DNA TGTGCCAGCAGCTTAGTCCGGGGTCCCTACGAGCAGTACTTC.

The V gene is TRBV2, the J gene TRBJ1-1, with TRBD1 matching over 9 bases. Looked up from germline, CDR1 is SNHLY and CDR2 is FYNNEI. The CDR3 covers 14 residues. J was trimmed by 0 bases and V by 7 bases; bases with no gene match: 3. CDR3 DNA: TGTGCCAGCAATACAGGGGGCATGAACACTGAAGCTTTCTTT. Its translation: CASNTGGMNTEAFF.

This chain connects TRBV2 to TRBJ2-2; 12 nucleotides line up with TRBD2. The ends lost 2 bases at V and 7 bases at J; junction bases unmatched: 8. CDR3 length: 17 residues. Germline V lookup: CDR1 SNHLY, CDR2 FYNNEI. CDR3 nucleotides: TGTGCCAGCAGTGAACTATCTAGCGGGGGGGCCGGCGGGGAGCTGTTTTTT. This codes for CASSELSSGGAGGELFF.

V gene TRBV2 combines with J gene TRBJ2-7; 7 nucleotides line up with TRBD1. This CDR3 is 15 amino acids long. Germline V gene lookup returns CDR1 SNHLY and CDR2 FYNNEI. Trimming at V came to 2 bases and at J to 0 bases, leaving 4 bases not matched to a gene. The chain's CDR3 is CASSETGTVSYEQYF. The CDR3 DNA sequence: TGTGCCAGCAGTGAAACCGGGACAGTCTCCTACGAGCAGTACTTC.

V usage is TRBV2 and J usage is TRBJ1-2, with TRBD1 identical over 10 bases. CDR3 length equals 13 residues. With V trimmed by 6 bases and J by 6 bases, 4 bases remained unmatched. Germline CDR1 reads SNHLY; CDR2 reads FYNNEI. CDR3 sequence: CASSATGGNGYTF. The CDR3, as DNA: TGTGCCAGCAGCGCGACAGGGGGCAATGGCTACACCTTC.

V gene TRBV27 combines with J gene TRBJ2-3; the match to TRBD2 covers 16 bases. The germline V gene has CDR1 MNHEY and CDR2 SMNVEV (reference sequence). This CDR3 is built from 19 residues. The trim removed 3 bases at V and 1 base at J, leaving 7 bases unmatched. The CDR3 here is CASSFLGLAGGGGTDTQYF. The CDR3 DNA reads TGTGCCAGCAGTTTCCTGGGACTAGCGGGAGGGGGAGGCACAGATACGCAGTATTTT.

The genes are TRBV27 and TRBJ2-1; the D gene is possibly TRBD2 (5 bases). The CDR3 covers 16 residues. Germline V gives CDR1 MNHEY, CDR2 SMNVEV (reference sequence). The germline V and J ends were trimmed by 2 bases and 1 base, with 12 bases remaining between them. DNA for the CDR3: TGTGCCAGCAGTTTACGAGGGAGTGGGTCCTACAATGAGCAGTTCTTC. Translating gives CASSLRGSGSYNEQFF.

The chain employs TRBV7-2 and TRBJ2-7, with TRBD2 matching over 10 bases. Trimming removed 5 bases from V and 3 bases from J; junction bases left unmatched: 13. CDR3 size: 17 residues. Germline V gene lookup returns CDR1 SGHTA and CDR2 FQGNSA. For the CDR3, the DNA is TGTGCCAGCAGCCAGTGGGGATGGACTAGCGGATACTACGAGCAGTACTTC. It is translated as CASSQWGWTSGYYEQYF.

The rearrangement uses TRBV27 and TRBJ1-2; D is ambiguous. This CDR3 spans 15 amino acids. V shed 0 bases and J shed 2 bases, with 10 bases lying between them. Looked up from germline, CDR1 is MNHEY and CDR2 is SMNVEV (reference sequence). Written as DNA, the CDR3 is TGTGCCAGCAGTTTATCCGACGCACGAAACTATGGCTACACCTTC. Protein: CASSLSDARNYGYTF.

The chain recombines TRBV24-1 with TRBJ2-3; D gene ambiguous. Germline V gene lookup returns CDR1 KGHDR and CDR2 SFDVKD. Trimming stripped 4 bases from V and 8 bases from J, with 15 bases between. The CDR3 is 14 amino acids. The CDR3 here is CATSDPAAFSTQYF. The CDR3 DNA follows: TGTGCCACCAGTGACCCCGCGGCCTTCTCTACGCAGTATTTT.

V and J are TRBV15 and TRBJ2-1; 11 bases align to TRBD2. V dropped 4 bases and J dropped 2; count of bases not matched to a gene: 7. This CDR3 has 17 amino acids. The germline gives CDR1 LNHNV, CDR2 YYDKDF (reference sequence). The CDR3 DNA reads TGTGCCACCAGCACCGGGACTAGCGGACACGCCTACAATGAGCAGTTCTTC. This translates into CATSTGTSGHAYNEQFF.

The V call is TRBV19, the J call TRBJ2-3; D is uncertain. The ends were cut back, 4 bases at V and 6 bases at J, with 11 bases in the middle. The CDR3 has 13 residues. The germline V gene encodes CDR1 LNHDA and CDR2 SQIVND (reference sequence). CDR3 residues: CASSTDPLDTQYF. Written as DNA, the CDR3 is TGTGCCAGTAGTACCGACCCCCTGGATACGCAGTATTTT.

V usage is TRBV7-8 and J usage is TRBJ1-2; no firm D call. This CDR3 has 13 amino acids. V was trimmed by 5 bases and J by 5 bases, leaving 12 bases between them. Germline CDR1 reads SGHVS; CDR2 reads FQNEAQ. The CDR3: CASSPVGNYGYTF. CDR3 nucleotide sequence: TGTGCCAGCAGCCCCGTCGGCAATTATGGCTACACCTTC.

As DNA, the CDR3 is TGTGCCAGCAGCCTCGGGACAGGGCTAAGCGAGCAGTACTTC. Translation: CASSLGTGLSEQYF. This sequence joins TRBV6-2 or TRBV6-3 and TRBJ2-7; the match to TRBD1 covers 9 bases. The CDR3 extends over 14 amino acids. Germline CDR1 is MNHEY and CDR2 is SVGEGT. Trimming removed 6 bases from V and 6 bases from J; junction bases left unmatched: 9.

The chain joins TRBV19 to TRBJ1-1, with 7 bases identical to TRBD1. V was clipped by 6 bases and J by 0 bases; unmatched bases: 7. The CDR3 loop spans 15 amino acids. Germline V gene sequence: CDR1 LNHDA, CDR2 SQIVND (reference sequence). The DNA for the CDR3 is TGTGCCAGTAGCCTTTCCGGGACAGTGAACACTGAAGCTTTCTTT. Translating it yields CASSLSGTVNTEAFF.

This clone was recorded only once. The chain couples TRBV27 to TRBJ1-1; TRBD1 might be the D (5 bases). Between the trimmed V and J ends, which lost 5 bases and 3 bases, there was a span of 13 bases. From germline, CDR1 is MNHEY and CDR2 SMNVEV (reference sequence). The CDR3 is 14 amino acids. DNA of the CDR3: TGTGCCAGCAGTCGGACTTGGGGGGACACTGAAGCTTTCTTT. This encodes CASSRTWGDTEAFF.

The V gene is TRBV9, the J gene TRBJ2-1; D may correspond to TRBD1 or TRBD2 (5 bases each). This CDR3 comprises 14 residues. Trimming pared 0 bases from V and 7 bases from J, leaving 11 bases between. Germline V gene sequence: CDR1 SGDLS, CDR2 YYNGEE. The CDR3 region is CASSVAAWGNEQFF. The CDR3 bases are TGTGCCAGCAGCGTAGCAGCGTGGGGGAATGAGCAGTTCTTC.

This chain uses TRBV7-2 with TRBJ2-7; 10 bases line up with TRBD1. In germline, CDR1 is SGHTA, CDR2 FQGNSA. The CDR3 has 21 amino acids. Trimming took 0 bases from V and 3 from J; bases not matched to a gene: 20. CDR3 residues: CASSLAWIGGKAGQGSYEQYF. Written as DNA, the CDR3 is TGTGCCAGCAGCTTAGCATGGATAGGGGGAAAAGCGGGACAGGGGAGCTACGAGCAGTACTTC. The entire variable domain, with the rest obtained from reference TRBV7-2 and TRBJ2-7, is as follows: GAGVSQSPSNKVTEKGKDVELRCDPISGHTALYWYRQSLGQGLEFLIYFQGNSAPDKSGLPSDRFSAERTGGSVSTLTIQRTQQEDSAVYLCASSLAWIGGKAGQGSYEQYFGPGTRLTVT.